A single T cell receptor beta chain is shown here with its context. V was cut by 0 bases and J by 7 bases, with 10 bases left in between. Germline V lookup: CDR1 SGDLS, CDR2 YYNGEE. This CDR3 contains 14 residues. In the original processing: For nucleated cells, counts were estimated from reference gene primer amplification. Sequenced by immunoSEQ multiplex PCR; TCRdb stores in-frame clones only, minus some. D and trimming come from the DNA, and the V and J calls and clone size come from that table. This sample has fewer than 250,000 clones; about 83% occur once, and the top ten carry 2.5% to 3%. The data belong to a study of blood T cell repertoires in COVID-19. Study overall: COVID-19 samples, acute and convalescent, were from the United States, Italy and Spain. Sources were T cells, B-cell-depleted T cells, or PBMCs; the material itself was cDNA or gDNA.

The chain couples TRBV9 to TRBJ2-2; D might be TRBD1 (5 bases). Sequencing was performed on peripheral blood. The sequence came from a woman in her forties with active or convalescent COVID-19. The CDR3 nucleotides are TGTGCCAGCAGCGTAGCCAGGGCGGACGGGGAGCTGTTTTTT. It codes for CASSVARADGELFF. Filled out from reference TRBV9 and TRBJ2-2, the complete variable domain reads DSGVTQTPKHLITATGQRVTLRCSPRSGDLSVYWYQQSLDQGLQFLIQYYNGEERAKGNILERFSAQQFPDLHSELNLSSLELGDSALYFCASSVARADGELFFGEGSRLTVL.